The clone carrying this T cell receptor beta chain has just a few counts. At the DNA level, this CDR3 is encoded by other sequences in the same sample as well. The sample comes from a study of blood T cell repertoires in COVID-19. Study-level information: Spain, Italy and the United States supplied samples that represented acute and convalescent COVID-19. Sources were T cells, B-cell-depleted T cells, or PBMCs; the material itself was cDNA or gDNA.

V was trimmed by 0 bases and J by 0 bases, leaving 5 bases between them. Germline CDR1 reads SGHVS; CDR2 reads FQNEAQ. The CDR3 runs to 14 residues. Original handling: It was from reference gene primer amplification that nucleated cell counts were estimated. The repertoire was sequenced with immunoSEQ multiplex PCR; TCRdb's copy has only in-frame clones and lacks some. D and trimming come from the DNA, and the V and J calls and clone size come from that table. The table lists fewer than 150,000 clones, about 77% of them singletons. The sequencing input was peripheral blood. The chain is built from TRBV7-8 and TRBJ1-1; D is unresolved. The TCR comes from an elderly man with acute or convalescent COVID-19. As DNA, the CDR3 is TGTGCCAGCAGCTTAGCCGGGATGAACACTGAAGCTTTCTTT. Translating gives CASSLAGMNTEAFF.